One and the same sample provided the 5 T cell receptor beta chains below, sequenced in a study of T cell changes during pregnancy in multiple sclerosis. Profiled with immunoSEQ multiplex PCR; TCRdb holds only in-frame clones, not every one. The sample includes 35,000 to 45,000 clones, around 92% of them seen just once. Sequencing was performed on CD4+ T cells from peripheral blood mononuclear cells, taken after pregnancy. The receptor source for this set is a female donor in good health, enrolled as a control in a pregnancy study.

This clone has only one observation. J is TRBJ2-7 and V is TRBV5-5; 12 bases align to TRBD1. The CDR3 length is 15 residues. The germline V gene has CDR1 SGHKS and CDR2 YYEKEE (reference sequence). Unmatched junction bases numbered 10, after V lost 5 bases and J lost 7 bases. The CDR3 bases are TGTGCCAGCAGTCCGGCCGGGACAGGGGGCCGGGAGCAGTACTTC. Residues: CASSPAGTGGREQYF. Variable domain in full (rest from reference TRBV5-5 and TRBJ2-7): DAGVTQSPTHLIKTRGQQVTLRCSPISGHKSVSWYQQVLGQGPQFIFQYYEKEERGRGNFPDRFSARQFPNYSSELNVNALLLGDSALYLCASSPAGTGGREQYFGPGTRLTVT.

The chain combines TRBV5-1 with TRBJ1-5; no clear D gene. Germline CDR1 and CDR2: SGHRS and YFSETQ. CDR3 size: 14 residues. V gave up 0 bases and J gave up 5 bases, with 9 bases separating them. The CDR3 DNA follows: TGCGCCAGCAGCTTGGGCGGGGTTCATCAGCCCCAGCATTTT. Protein product: CASSLGGVHQPQHF.

The chain uses TRBV7-9 and TRBJ2-3; 16 nucleotides align to TRBD2. The length of the CDR3 is 16 residues. Germline CDR1 reads SEHNR; CDR2 reads FQNEAQ (reference sequence). The J segment lost 4 bases and the V segment lost 3 bases, leaving 1 base of the junction unmatched. As DNA, the CDR3 is TGTGCCAGCAGCTTGGGGACTAGCGGGGGGGCAGATACGCAGTATTTT. Its translation is CASSLGTSGGADTQYF.

This clone was recorded once. The V call is TRBV9, the J call TRBJ2-5; 9 bases line up with TRBD2. The CDR3 contains 18 residues. Trimming cost V 0 bases and J 4 bases; bases outside gene matches: 13. Per the germline V gene, CDR1 is SGDLS and CDR2 is YYNGEE. The DNA of the CDR3 is TGTGCCAGCAGCGTAGACCCCCCTGGTAGCGGGAGTTTAGAGACCCAGTACTTC. Its translation: CASSVDPPGSGSLETQYF.

This rearrangement joins TRBV7-2 to TRBJ2-4; the D gene is possibly TRBD2 (5 bases). CDR1 SGHTA and CDR2 FQGNSA come from the germline V gene. This CDR3 is 12 amino acids long. Between the trimmed V and J ends, which lost 5 bases and 6 bases, there was a span of 8 bases. Here the CDR3 reads CASSHRGNIQYF. DNA for the CDR3: TGTGCCAGCAGCCACCGGGGAAACATTCAGTACTTC.